This TCR beta chain was sequenced in a study of CD8+ T cells in alopecia areata. Treatment here: oral pan-JAK inhibitor, 5-10 mg twice daily. Isolated RNA was reverse transcribed into cDNA used as the sequencing template. Using immunoSEQ multiplex PCR, the repertoire was profiled, and TCRdb retains in-frame clones only, with some absent. The sample consists of approximately 280,000 clones, over 45% of them appearing once. Germline V gives CDR1 SGHTA, CDR2 FQGNSA. The CDR3 spans 14 residues. The V and J ends lost 1 base and 5 bases respectively, with 12 bases between them. A few counts support this clone.

Sequencing used CD4+ T cells sorted from blood, obtained at week 24, from a patient treated with tofacitinib. This chain links TRBV7-2 with TRBJ2-7, with TRBD2 as a possible D gene (6 bases). This sequence originates from a human donor with alopecia areata. CDR3 sequence (DNA): TGTGCCAGCAGCTTAGTAGGAGGGCAGGACGAGCAGTACTTC. It translates to CASSLVGGQDEQYF.